The present entry profiles one T cell receptor beta chain with its context. This clonotype occurred many times. Its antigen is currently not known. Base quality data are lacking; no much larger clone is found one base away. The data were taken from a study of T cells in Graves' hyperthyroidism and ophthalmopathy (dated by TCRdb to the late 2010s). For the wider study: Peripheral blood samples were taken at initial diagnosis, before any treatment was given. To identify distinguishing TCR V-J signatures, a discovery cohort of around 98 patients was used, comprising 43 with Graves' ophthalmopathy and 57 with stable Graves' hyperthyroidism. The roughly 100 discovery patients were divided at random into training and test sets in a 7:3 ratio. In about 6 Graves' hyperthyroidism patients, the study also compared T-cell repertoires from thyroid tissue with T-cell repertoires from blood. Once sampling was done, hyperthyroidism patients were given methimazole at a starting dose of 30 mg daily, whereas ophthalmopathy patients were given high-dose intravenous methylprednisolone. An independent validation cohort of 18 to 20 hyperthyroidism patients and about 15 patients who later progressed to ophthalmopathy tested prospective prediction of ophthalmopathy. According to the paper, TCR Vbeta CDR3 sequencing was carried out on some 140 peripheral blood samples, which came from around 43 ophthalmopathy, some 73 hyperthyroidism and approximately 17 progressor patients. General study outcomes and caveats: Blood samples also contained most of the expanded thyroid clonotypes (frequency above 0.001), which suggests that blood repertoires may reflect thyroid immune responses. A model built on a 13 V-J signature distinguished ophthalmopathy from stable hyperthyroidism, reaching 87.88% sensitivity and around 81% specificity in cross-validation and 80%/75% in testing. In validation, the model predicted progression to ophthalmopathy with 55% to 71% sensitivity and over 72% specificity, a median of 6.5 months before onset. Sample size was not statistically predetermined, and investigators were not blinded to group allocation.

The TCR beta CDR3 regions were amplified from the RNA transcripts. For the first round of RT-PCR on the TCR CDR3, the HTBI primer set was used together with the Qiagen OneStep RT-PCR kit. Libraries were constructed in a second round of multiplex PCR, after which size selection and purification were performed. Paired-end sequencing of the libraries was performed with 100 bp reads on an Illumina HiSeq2000. The study's processing was this. SOAPnuke was used to process the raw data, throwing out any read that contained adapters or uncalled bases, had a mean Phred below 15, or lacked an exact constant-primer or identifier match. High-quality paired reads were merged using COPE v1.2.5, and each unique nucleotide sequence was defined as a clonotype. MiTCR v1.1 was used to align the clonotypes against IMGT TRBV, TRBD and TRBJ reference segments. The analysis was restricted to V-J combinations with a frequency above 0.0001, which together covered 99.2% of the repertoires. A TCS score was defined as the ratio between F50 (clonal expansion) and ExV (chaos), using BLOSUM62-based TCRdist between CDR3 peptides within each V-J. Welch's t-statistics and random forest reduced fewer than 600 V-J features to 13, which were used in a naive Bayes classifier (R e1071). TCRdb itself trimmed the public reads at Q25 with fastp, ran MiXCR and retained productive beta chains. Entries are consolidated by CDR3 protein sequence, retaining the most common genes and DNA. TCRdb, not the original authors, processed these V and J calls. This sample is represented by a few hundred thousand distinct CDR3 sequences; more than 14% of them were singletons. Around 20% of the sample goes to the ten largest clones.

Moderately to severely active disease, a Clinical Activity Score of at least 3, a NOSPECS grade of at least 4, and a duration under 3 months were present in ophthalmopathy patients. Any patient with an uncontrolled infection, another autoimmune disease, pregnancy or lactation was excluded. Diagnoses relied on clinical symptoms, serum thyroxine and TRAb, thyroid ultrasound and orbital computed tomography. PBMCs were separated from 8 to 10 ml of fresh peripheral blood using Ficoll-Paque density gradient centrifugation. Total RNA was extracted with Trizol reagent, and quality was checked on an Agilent 2100 Bioanalyzer. The germline V gene provides CDR1 SGHRS and CDR2 YFSETQ. The CDR3, from cysteine to phenylalanine, totals 15 residues. Solely the CDR3 DNA is kept, with 45 bases framed from the first base. V lost 5 bases and J lost 5 bases; the stretch between them is 16 bases long.

Sequences were obtained from blood. This receptor was obtained from a woman in her twenties or thirties with Graves' ophthalmopathy. The V gene is TRBV5-1 and the J gene is TRBJ1-4; perhaps TRBD1 is the D gene, with 5 bases matching. The encoded CDR3 is CASSPSGAANEKLFF. DNA sequence: TGCGCCAGCAGTCCCTCCGGGGCGGCGAATGAAAAACTGTTTTTT.